This TCR beta chain was recorded in a study of T cells in tuberculosis listed by TCRdb under 2018. Broadly, across the study: To characterize T cells specific for the mycobacterial lipid antigen glucose monomycolate (GMM), the study used CD1B tetramers together with high-throughput TCR immunosequencing. With 9 to 11 people per group, a South African clinical cohort compared IGRA-negative adolescents, IGRA-positive adolescents with latent tuberculosis, and adults with active tuberculosis. Active tuberculosis patient PBMC were archived before or within 7 days of starting standard anti-tuberculosis treatment.

The time point label of this sample denotes: new active TB diagnosis, blood taken before or within 7 days of starting treatment. Active tuberculosis patients were HIV-seronegative South African adults aged 18 years or older with a new diagnosis. Confirmation of active tuberculosis came from positive sputum smear microscopy and/or a positive M. tuberculosis culture. Unsorted cryopreserved PBMC were immunosequenced, covering on average approximately 98,000 T cells per clinical donor. What the work shows at the level of the full study, not this receptor alone: Compared with IGRA-negative controls, TCR-alpha repertoires from active tuberculosis had smaller mean NN-distances to GMM-specific TCRs, which suggests that these TCRs underwent clonal expansion. Smaller NN-distances were partly driven by shorter CDR3-alpha lengths in active tuberculosis patients, and statistical significance was not reached for the TCR-beta difference. Clinical samples were selected based on which cryopreserved specimens were available, and the active tuberculosis cases were adults whereas the controls were adolescents. With the diverse GMM-specific repertoire as input, a classifier achieved just over 85% accuracy (AUROC 0.90), whereas GEM motif frequencies as input gave more than 55% accuracy.

As regards this clone: Its cognate antigen has yet to be identified. Base quality data are lacking; no much larger clone is found one base away.

The immunoSEQ multiplex PCR assay was used to generate TCR libraries, with TCR-beta and/or TCR-alpha/delta assays applied to each sample. The amplified TCR libraries were sequenced on the Illumina high-throughput platform. In the source study's methods: Clustering and dimensionality reduction relied on pairwise TCRdist distances among GMM-specific receptors from T cells that were either sorted ex vivo or expanded in vitro. Each clinical repertoire received a mean NN-distance score, defined as the average TCRdist to the nearest 10% of tetramer-positive reference sequences. GEM TCR motif frequency was computed as the fraction of unique TCRs matching known GEM sequences by V/J usage and CDR3 length. Active tuberculosis was classified by linear discriminant analysis with leave-one-out cross-validation, implemented in scikit-learn. TCRdb holds this immuneACCESS table with in-frame rearrangements only. Some clones are missing; in checked studies, unresolved V genes explain under half, and the rest has no known cause. That table is the source of V, J and clone size, and D and trimming were worked out from the DNA. The sample table contains around 30,000 clones; only one count was recorded for more than 75% of them. The ten top clones hold 4% to 6.5% of the sample.

According to the germline V gene, CDR1 reads SGHRS and CDR2 reads YFSETQ. V is shortened by 3 bases, J by 0 bases, and the region joining them spans 9 bases. Including cysteine and phenylalanine, the CDR3 has 15 amino acids. Kept here is only the CDR3 DNA, which spans 45 bases and is read in frame from base 1. The sample consisted of PBMCs, taken at tuberculosis diagnosis. The clonotype comes from an adult with tuberculosis. This receptor chain uses TRBV5-1 and TRBJ1-4; the D gene is not confidently resolved. The sequenced DNA is TGCGCCAGCAGCTCCGACACCTCAACTAATGAAAAACTGTTTTTT. It is translated as CASSSDTSTNEKLFF.